This TCR beta chain was retrieved from a study of shared clonotypes between healthy human individuals. Overall study findings and caveats: Roughly 4.7% was the fraction of naive CD4 clonotypes found shared across a few donors. Among non-shared clonotypes, generation probabilities were lower than among those shared by all four donors.

In the case of this clone: The antigen is undetermined.

The V end was cut by 5 bases, the J end by 10 bases, with 12 bases between. This CDR3 is built from 12 residues. CDR1 and CDR2 (germline): MNHEY, SMNVEV (reference sequence). Each cell subset's genomic DNA was divided evenly among several immunoSEQ plates. Original processing methods: Junction-only immunoSEQ sequences carried no quality scores, so filtering differed. TCRdb's copy holds only in-frame clones and misses some; the assay was immunoSEQ multiplex PCR. The DNA gave D and trimming, while V, J and clone size come from that table. The profile shows just over 2,000,000 clones, roughly 95% of them singletons. Naive CD8 cells, CD45RO-negative and positively selected for CCR7, excluded terminally differentiated effector memory CD45RA+ cells.

The sequence was obtained from a man aged 18 to 35 in good health. Material for sequencing was naive CD8+ T cells sorted from blood. The rearrangement joins TRBV27 to TRBJ2-1; no clear D. CDR3 protein: CASSPPSLEQFF. CDR3 nucleotides: TGTGCCAGCAGTCCCCCTTCTTTGGAGCAGTTCTTC.